One sample yielded the 30 T cell receptor beta chains listed below, sequenced in a study of T cell responses to AZD1222 COVID-19 vaccine. The data were produced by immunoSEQ multiplex PCR, yet TCRdb's version contains in-frame clones alone and is incomplete. The sample includes under 200,000 clones, 88% of them seen just once. The material sequenced was peripheral blood, taken 28 days after the second AZD1222 dose. The receptors were sampled from an adult who received the AZD1222 COVID-19 vaccine.

This clone was counted only a few times. This chain connects TRBV7-3 to TRBJ2-2; 8 bases are a match to TRBD2. Germline V gene data show CDR1 as SGHTA and CDR2 as FQGTGA. This CDR3 contains 16 residues. V lost 4 bases, J lost 6 bases, and 10 bases stayed unmatched. Here the CDR3 reads CASSSSGTSRPGELFF. The DNA for the CDR3 is TGTGCCAGCAGCTCATCCGGGACTAGTAGACCCGGGGAGCTGTTTTTT.

The chain couples TRBV6-5 to TRBJ1-4; possible D gene TRBD1, 5 bases. This CDR3 contains 15 residues. V was shortened by 2 bases and J by 6 bases, with 13 bases between the two germline ends. Germline CDR1 reads MNHEY; CDR2 reads SVGAGI. CDR3 nucleotide sequence: TGTGCCAGCAGTTACATCGCAGGGAGAGATGAAAAACTGTTTTTT. It codes for CASSYIAGRDEKLFF.

The chain carries TRBV9 and TRBJ2-3; D is perhaps TRBD1 (5 bases). This CDR3 region has 16 residues. CDR1 and CDR2 from the germline V gene are SGDLS and YYNGEE. The V and J ends lost 0 bases and 0 bases respectively, with 11 bases between them. CDR3 in DNA: TGTGCCAGCAGCGTAGAGGGTGGGGCTAGCACAGATACGCAGTATTTT. Protein sequence: CASSVEGGASTDTQYF. The full variable domain, in which reference TRBV9 and TRBJ2-3 provide the parts outside the CDR3, is DSGVTQTPKHLITATGQRVTLRCSPRSGDLSVYWYQQSLDQGLQFLIQYYNGEERAKGNILERFSAQQFPDLHSELNLSSLELGDSALYFCASSVEGGASTDTQYFGPGTRLTVL.

On this clone itself: The junction does not match germline at one end; this may be a read error. This chain connects TRBV7-7 to TRBJ2-6, with D tentatively TRBD2 (6 bases). There are 17 residues in the CDR3. Germline loops: CDR1 SSHAT, CDR2 FNYEAQ (reference sequence). The CDR3 is CASSLGTDLSGANVLTF. Here the CDR3 DNA reads TGTGCTAGCAGCTTAGGGACTGATCTCTCTGGGGCCAACGTCCTGACTTTC.

This chain links TRBV4-3 with TRBJ1-1, with D unresolved. The germline gives CDR1 LGHNA, CDR2 YSLEER. Trimming shortened V by 4 bases and J by 3 bases, and 12 bases separated the two germline ends. This CDR3 is built from 14 residues. CDR3 DNA: TGCGCCAGCAGCCGCGGGGAGGAGGACACTGAAGCTTTCTTT. Protein: CASSRGEEDTEAFF.

The J gene is TRBJ2-7, the V gene TRBV28; D is undetermined. The CDR3 consists of 12 residues. CDR1 and CDR2 from the germline V gene are MDHEN and SYDVKM. V dropped 5 bases and J dropped 7 bases, with 12 bases sitting between them. The CDR3: CASSPPRLEQYF. The CDR3 nucleotides are TGTGCCAGCAGTCCCCCACGACTGGAGCAGTACTTC.

The rearrangement joins TRBV24-1 to TRBJ2-5; TRBD1 agrees at 9 bases. The CDR3 spans 13 residues. The V and J ends lost 7 bases and 3 bases, in that order; junction bases with no gene match: 2. Germline V gives CDR1 KGHDR, CDR2 SFDVKD. This chain's CDR3 is CATRTGGEETQYF. In DNA form, the CDR3 reads TGTGCCACCAGGACAGGGGGGGAAGAGACCCAGTACTTC.

The rearrangement links TRBV5-6 to TRBJ2-1; D is uncertain. The CDR3 length is 13 residues. Trimming stripped 2 bases from V and 7 bases from J, with 10 bases between. Germline assignment: CDR1 SGHDT and CDR2 YYEEEE. CDR3 in amino acids: CASSFFHGNEQFF. The DNA of the CDR3 is TGTGCCAGCAGCTTTTTTCATGGGAATGAGCAGTTCTTC.

This chain links TRBV2 with TRBJ1-1, with D hard to call. V gave up 4 bases and J gave up 1 base, with 10 bases separating them. The germline gives CDR1 SNHLY, CDR2 FYNNEI. CDR3 length: 14 amino acids. The CDR3 here is CASSGSGENTEAFF. The DNA of the CDR3 is TGTGCCAGCAGTGGGTCCGGGGAGAACACTGAAGCTTTCTTT. Full variable domain (rest looked up from reference TRBV2 and TRBJ1-1): EPEVTQTPSHQVTQMGQEVILRCVPISNHLYFYWYRQILGQKVEFLVSFYNNEISEKSEIFDDQFSVERPDGSNFTLKIRSTKLEDSAMYFCASSGSGENTEAFFGQGTRLTVV.

The genes are TRBV12-3 or TRBV12-4 and TRBJ2-7; D ambiguous. The CDR3 totals 11 residues. Trimming took off 6 bases at V and 2 bases at J, with 5 bases between the two ends. This CDR3 is CASRRAYEQYF. CDR3 nucleotides: TGTGCCAGCAGAAGAGCCTACGAGCAGTACTTC.

V gene TRBV9 combines with J gene TRBJ2-7; D remains unclear. CDR3 length: 14 amino acids. Per the germline V gene, CDR1 is SGDLS and CDR2 is YYNGEE. V was trimmed by 0 bases and J by 4 bases, leaving 11 bases between them. As DNA, the CDR3 is TGTGCCAGCAGCGTAGCGTCCGTGGGGTACGAGCAGTACTTC. Translation: CASSVASVGYEQYF. The variable domain in full, completed from reference TRBV9 and TRBJ2-7, reads DSGVTQTPKHLITATGQRVTLRCSPRSGDLSVYWYQQSLDQGLQFLIQYYNGEERAKGNILERFSAQQFPDLHSELNLSSLELGDSALYFCASSVASVGYEQYFGPGTRLTVT.

V is TRBV7-2 and J is TRBJ2-3; D possibly corresponds to TRBD2 (6 bases). Deletions cut 6 bases from V and 4 bases from J, with 11 bases between. Germline V gives CDR1 SGHTA, CDR2 FQGNSA. The length of the CDR3 is 13 residues. The CDR3 DNA follows: TGTGCCAGCAGGAGCGGGTTCGCAGATACGCAGTATTTT. This codes for CASRSGFADTQYF.

This sequence joins TRBV7-2 and TRBJ2-1, with D hard to call. The V gene lost 5 bases and the J gene lost 7 bases, with 3 bases spanning the gap. CDR1 and CDR2 from the germline V gene are SGHTA and FQGNSA. This CDR3 contains 10 residues. CDR3 in DNA: TGTGCCAGCAGCCGTAATGAGCAGTTCTTC. Encoded protein: CASSRNEQFF. Full variable domain (missing parts from reference TRBV7-2 and TRBJ2-1): GAGVSQSPSNKVTEKGKDVELRCDPISGHTALYWYRQSLGQGLEFLIYFQGNSAPDKSGLPSDRFSAERTGGSVSTLTIQRTQQEDSAVYLCASSRNEQFFGPGTRLTVL.

The V and J genes are TRBV11-3 and TRBJ1-1; the D is unclear. The V gene's germline CDR1 is SGHNT and CDR2 YENEEA. The ends were cut back, 5 bases at V and 2 bases at J, with 6 bases in the middle. CDR3 length equals 12 residues. As DNA, the CDR3 is TGTGCCAGCAGCAATTTCAACACTGAAGCTTTCTTT. Its translation is CASSNFNTEAFF.

This clone was counted a single time. The chain links TRBV28 to TRBJ1-2, with TRBD1 matching over 7 bases. This CDR3 is built from 13 residues. Germline assignment: CDR1 MDHEN and CDR2 SYDVKM. V shed 6 bases and J 7 bases; nucleotides not matched to a gene: 8. The CDR3 DNA reads TGTGCCAGCAGCAGGGACAGTAGGTTTGGCTACACCTTC. Its translation: CASSRDSRFGYTF.

The gene calls are TRBV28 and TRBJ1-1; TRBD1 aligns across 7 bases. This CDR3 region has 15 residues. The V segment lost 2 bases and the J segment 4 bases; nucleotides outside the gene matches: 7. Germline values: CDR1 MDHEN, CDR2 SYDVKM. The chain's CDR3 is CASSLLRQGGTEAFF. In nucleotides, the CDR3 is TGTGCCAGCAGTTTACTACGACAGGGAGGCACTGAAGCTTTCTTT.

This chain links TRBV5-4 with TRBJ2-2; 9 bases are shared with TRBD2. V lost 4 bases and J lost 0; bases outside the gene matches: 7. Per the germline V gene, CDR1 is SGHNT and CDR2 is YYREEE (reference sequence). CDR3 length equals 17 residues. The CDR3 is CASSPAGLASNTGELFF. CDR3 in DNA: TGTGCCAGCAGCCCTGCGGGACTAGCCTCGAACACCGGGGAGCTGTTTTTT.

This rearrangement joins TRBV11-2 to TRBJ2-1; 7 bases agree with TRBD1. The junction had 2 bases not matched to a gene; V was cut back by 5 bases and J by 4 bases. The germline V gene encodes CDR1 SGHAT and CDR2 FQNNGV. The CDR3 extends over 13 amino acids. This chain's CDR3 is CASSPTGYNEQFF. CDR3 coding DNA: TGTGCCAGCAGCCCGACAGGGTACAATGAGCAGTTCTTC.

The chain is built from TRBV11-1 and TRBJ2-7; D is ambiguous. Germline V gives CDR1 SGHAT, CDR2 FQDESV (reference sequence). The CDR3 consists of 11 residues. Trimming left V 5 bases short and J 5 bases short, with 7 bases between. As DNA, the CDR3 is TGTGCCAGCAGCCTACTGAACGAGCAGTACTTC. This gives the protein CASSLLNEQYF.

The chain employs TRBV19 and TRBJ2-1; no definite D call. V was trimmed by 6 bases and J by 0 bases, leaving 15 bases between them. Looked up from germline, CDR1 is LNHDA and CDR2 is SQIVND (reference sequence). The CDR3 runs to 16 residues. The CDR3 spells CASRPVSISSYNEQFF. The CDR3 nucleotides read TGTGCCAGTAGGCCCGTTTCCATAAGCTCCTACAATGAGCAGTTCTTC.

The V gene is TRBV7-9, the J gene TRBJ2-7, with D possibly TRBD1 on 5 matching bases. V lost 2 bases, J lost 4 bases, and 15 bases lay in between. CDR1 is SEHNR and CDR2 is FQNEAQ in the germline V gene (reference sequence). This CDR3 is 15 amino acids long. The CDR3: CASSLLPGNSYEQYF. DNA for the CDR3: TGTGCCAGCAGCTTATTGCCAGGGAATTCTTACGAGCAGTACTTC.

The chain couples TRBV30 to TRBJ1-2; no clear D gene. Trimming stripped 2 bases from V and 7 bases from J, with 11 bases between. Germline lookup yields CDR1 GTSNPN and CDR2 SVGIG (reference sequence). This CDR3 comprises 12 residues. Here the CDR3 reads CAWSSRATGYTF. CDR3 nucleotide sequence: TGTGCCTGGAGTTCCCGGGCGACTGGCTACACCTTC.

The V and J genes are TRBV5-1 and TRBJ2-1; D may be TRBD2 (6 bases). Looked up from germline, CDR1 is SGHRS and CDR2 is YFSETQ. This CDR3 is 15 amino acids long. V lost 2 bases and J lost 9, with 18 bases in between. Here the CDR3 reads CASSLGQGGYGEQFF. For the CDR3, the DNA is TGCGCCAGCAGCTTAGGGCAGGGAGGATATGGTGAGCAGTTCTTC.

The V call is TRBV6-2 or TRBV6-3, the J call TRBJ1-1; D not resolved. The germline V gene encodes CDR1 MNHEY and CDR2 SVGEGT. CDR3 length equals 18 residues. The V gene lost 1 base and the J gene lost 1 base, with 19 bases spanning the gap. The CDR3 DNA follows: TGTGCCAGCAGTTACTTGTTGACACAACCGTCCAAGAACACTGAAGCTTTCTTT. This encodes CASSYLLTQPSKNTEAFF.

The chain carries TRBV9 and TRBJ2-3, with 7 bases lining up with TRBD2. The V gene end was trimmed by 0 bases and the J gene end by 6 bases; junction bases not matched to a gene: 10. CDR1 is SGDLS, CDR2 YYNGEE, per germline. This CDR3 region has 16 residues. CDR3 amino acids: CASSVAAGEGRDTQYF. CDR3 in DNA: TGTGCCAGCAGCGTAGCGGCGGGAGAGGGGAGGGATACGCAGTATTTT. Full variable domain (rest looked up from reference TRBV9 and TRBJ2-3): DSGVTQTPKHLITATGQRVTLRCSPRSGDLSVYWYQQSLDQGLQFLIQYYNGEERAKGNILERFSAQQFPDLHSELNLSSLELGDSALYFCASSVAAGEGRDTQYFGPGTRLTVL.

This clone was picked up one time. This chain links TRBV7-2 with TRBJ1-5; D gene unclear. There are 14 residues in the CDR3. Trimming removed 1 base at V and 3 bases at J, with 7 bases between. Germline assignment: CDR1 SGHTA and CDR2 FQGNSA. In nucleotides, the CDR3 is TGTGCCAGCAGCTTAGTGGATGTCAATCAGCCCCAGCATTTT. The encoded protein is CASSLVDVNQPQHF.

The V gene is TRBV11-3, the J gene TRBJ2-3; the match to TRBD1 covers 7 bases. CDR1 is SGHNT, CDR2 YENEEA, per germline. After removal of 5 bases from V and 0 bases from J, the junction contained 5 bases not matched to a gene. The length of the CDR3 is 15 residues. CDR3 amino acids: CASSETGSSTDTQYF. CDR3 sequence (DNA): TGTGCCAGCAGCGAGACAGGGTCTAGCACAGATACGCAGTATTTT.

The CDR3 region has the DNA TGTGCCAGCAGCCTATCCGGACAGGGCGGCACCGGGGAGCTGTTTTTT. Protein: CASSLSGQGGTGELFF. V and J are TRBV5-5 and TRBJ2-2; 8 nucleotides line up with TRBD1. V trimming: 4 bases; J trimming: 4 bases; junction bases outside the gene matches: 9. This CDR3 has 16 amino acids. Germline CDR1 reads SGHKS; CDR2 reads YYEKEE (reference sequence).

The rearrangement links TRBV4-1 to TRBJ1-5, with D perhaps TRBD1 (6 bases). The germline V and J ends were trimmed by 3 bases and 4 bases, with 13 bases remaining between them. The CDR3 covers 15 residues. CDR1 MGHRA and CDR2 YSYEKL come from the germline V gene. CDR3 loop: CASSQQGGGNQPQHF. CDR3 nucleotide sequence: TGCGCCAGCAGCCAGCAAGGGGGAGGTAATCAGCCCCAGCATTTT.

The CDR3 reads CASSQDAARIMDEQFF. The CDR3 DNA reads as TGCGCCAGCAGCCAAGATGCGGCTAGAATTATGGATGAGCAGTTCTTC. V gene TRBV4-3 combines with J gene TRBJ2-1; unclear D gene. The V gene lost 0 bases and the J gene lost 8 bases, with 17 bases spanning the gap. Per germline, CDR1 LGHNA and CDR2 YSLEER. The CDR3 is 16 amino acids.